This T cell receptor beta chain was documented in a study of shared clonotypes between healthy human individuals. The CDR3 has 13 residues. With 5 bases removed from V and 4 bases from J, the gap between germline ends came to 11 bases. CDR1 and CDR2 (germline): MGHRA, YSYEKL. Comment on this clone: The antigen is not known.

Naive CD8 isolation took CD45RO-negative cells positively selected for CCR7 and excluded terminally differentiated effector memory CD45RA+ cells. Overall study results and limits: Larger estimated richness was generally seen in naive subsets than in memory subsets.

At the deep level, the assay was run. Sequenced by immunoSEQ multiplex PCR; TCRdb stores in-frame clones only, minus some. The sample gives roughly 2,000,000 clones, around 93% of which show up once; about 1.6% is in the top ten. The rearrangement uses TRBV4-1 and TRBJ2-5, with D unclear. The sequence was collected from a man younger than 35 in good health. Some clones in this sample may be carry-over from other donors' samples. The sequencing input was naive CD8+ T cells from PBMCs. The CDR3 reads CASSVGNRETQYF. CDR3 DNA: TGCGCCAGCAGCGTAGGGAACCGAGAGACCCAGTACTTC.